This T cell receptor (beta chain) was sequenced for a study of blood T cells in healthy people across ages. V was clipped by 3 bases and J by 7 bases, with 10 bases between them. Germline CDR1 LGHDT, CDR2 YNNKEL (reference sequence). CDR3 length: 13 residues. The study, taken as a whole, reports: With unsorted PBMCs, a conclusive comparison of naive versus antigen-experienced cells was not possible. Naive T cell percentage and TCR beta diversity correlated strongly. Estimates drawn from one million T cells were deemed to understate diversity.

With a J-beta primer mix and a sample-barcoded 5' primer, a second PCR ran about 7 to 12 cycles. Every molecule of cDNA carried a tag from a template-switch adaptor with 12 random nucleotides. TCRdb redid the calling of the 5' RACE reads with MiXCR, one entry per CDR3 protein. The profile shows about 590,000 distinct CDR3 sequences, 25% to 30% of them singletons. Comment on this clonotype: Its antigen remains unidentified.

The TCR was taken from a woman older than 75 in good health. The sample comprised blood. The chain carries TRBV3-1 and TRBJ1-5, with no clear D. CDR3 amino acids: CASSQRLGQPQHF. The CDR3 nucleotides are TGTGCCAGCAGCCAGAGGCTGGGGCAGCCCCAGCATTTT.